The rows below give T cell receptor beta chains drawn from one sample of a study of CD8 T cells in Susac syndrome. In TCRdb, the immunoSEQ multiplex PCR reads were re-called with MiXCR into one record per CDR3 protein. The sample shows around 200,000 distinct CDR3 sequences, approximately 96% of them seen only once. Sequencing was performed on CD4+ T cells from PBMCs. Every receptor here comes from a human donor with multiple sclerosis. The CDR3 runs from the conserved cysteine through the conserved F or W. The order of the fields is J gene, V gene, D gene, clone size, CDR3 length, CDR3 DNA, CDR3 protein. D genes are given only for firm matches. Clone size appears in some rows only: once, few, many, or a class for an expanded clone.

J gene: TRBJ2-1; V gene: TRBV5-1; D gene: TRBD1; clone size: few; CDR3 length: 15; CDR3 DNA: TGCGCCAGCAGCTGGCTGGGGACAGGGTACAATGAGCAGTTCTTC; CDR3 protein: CASSWLGTGYNEQFF
J gene: TRBJ2-3; V gene: TRBV20-1; D gene: NA; clone size: NA; CDR3 length: 15; CDR3 DNA: TGCAGTGCTAGAGATCCGGGGACCGGCACAGATACGCAGTATTTT; CDR3 protein: CSARDPGTGTDTQYF
J gene: TRBJ1-1; V gene: TRBV20-1; D gene: TRBD1; clone size: NA; CDR3 length: 16; CDR3 DNA: TGCAGTGCTAGAGGACGACAGGGGGCGCGGGGGACTGAAGCTTTCTTT; CDR3 protein: CSARGRQGARGTEAFF
J gene: TRBJ2-7; V gene: TRBV20-1; D gene: NA; clone size: NA; CDR3 length: 13; CDR3 DNA: TGCAGTGCTAGAGATAAGGGCACCTACGAGCAGTACTTC; CDR3 protein: CSARDKGTYEQYF
J gene: TRBJ2-3; V gene: TRBV25-1; D gene: NA; clone size: NA; CDR3 length: 16; CDR3 DNA: TGTGCCAGCAGTGAGAAACGGGGGCCTTTCCTTGATACGCAGTATTTT; CDR3 protein: CASSEKRGPFLDTQYF
J gene: TRBJ2-7; V gene: TRBV6-6; D gene: NA; clone size: NA; CDR3 length: 15; CDR3 DNA: TGTGCCAGCAGTTACTCTTGGGGGGACACCTACGAGCAGTACTTC; CDR3 protein: CASSYSWGDTYEQYF
J gene: TRBJ2-7; V gene: TRBV7-8; D gene: NA; clone size: NA; CDR3 length: 15; CDR3 DNA: TGTGCCAGCACCAAGGGCTGGGGCGGCTCCTACGAGCAGTACTTC; CDR3 protein: CASTKGWGGSYEQYF
J gene: TRBJ2-1; V gene: TRBV12-5; D gene: NA; clone size: NA; CDR3 length: 14; CDR3 DNA: TGTGCTAGTGCCCTCGAGTTATACTACAATGAGCAGTTCTTC; CDR3 protein: CASALELYYNEQFF
J gene: TRBJ2-5; V gene: TRBV5-1; D gene: TRBD2; clone size: NA; CDR3 length: 14; CDR3 DNA: TGCGCCACTAAAACCCTAGCGGAGGCCGAGACCCAGTACTTC; CDR3 protein: CATKTLAEAETQYF
J gene: TRBJ1-5; V gene: TRBV6-6; D gene: NA; clone size: few; CDR3 length: 15; CDR3 DNA: TGTGCCAGCAGTTCCGGGGGCTTGGGCAATCAGCCCCAGCATTTT; CDR3 protein: CASSSGGLGNQPQHF
J gene: TRBJ2-3; V gene: TRBV4-3; D gene: NA; clone size: NA; CDR3 length: 15; CDR3 DNA: TGCGCCAGCAGCCAAGGCAGGGCTTTCACAGATACGCAGTATTTT; CDR3 protein: CASSQGRAFTDTQYF
J gene: TRBJ2-5; V gene: TRBV4-1; D gene: TRBD2; clone size: NA; CDR3 length: 14; CDR3 DNA: TGCGCCAGCAGCCTAACGGGACTAGCCGAGACCCAGTACTTC; CDR3 protein: CASSLTGLAETQYF
J gene: TRBJ2-7; V gene: TRBV5-1; D gene: TRBD1; clone size: NA; CDR3 length: 13; CDR3 DNA: TGCGCCAGCACCGTCGACAGGGATTACGAGCAGTACTTC; CDR3 protein: CASTVDRDYEQYF
J gene: TRBJ2-1; V gene: TRBV7-2; D gene: NA; clone size: NA; CDR3 length: 15; CDR3 DNA: TGTGCCAGCAGCTTACTTGGGCGCCCAAACAATGAGCAGTTCTTC; CDR3 protein: CASSLLGRPNNEQFF
J gene: TRBJ1-4; V gene: TRBV20-1; D gene: NA; clone size: once; CDR3 length: 15; CDR3 DNA: TGCAGTGCTAGAGATATCACATTCACGAATGAAAAACTGTTTTTT; CDR3 protein: CSARDITFTNEKLFF
J gene: TRBJ2-3; V gene: TRBV20-1; D gene: TRBD2; clone size: NA; CDR3 length: 15; CDR3 DNA: TGCAGTGCTAGAAAGCTAGCGGGTGTTCCAGATACGCAGTATTTT; CDR3 protein: CSARKLAGVPDTQYF
J gene: TRBJ1-1; V gene: TRBV5-1; D gene: NA; clone size: NA; CDR3 length: 16; CDR3 DNA: TGCGCCAGCAGCTTGGTGGGTCAAGGCCATAACACTGAAGCTTTCTTT; CDR3 protein: CASSLVGQGHNTEAFF
J gene: TRBJ1-1; V gene: TRBV15; D gene: NA; clone size: once; CDR3 length: 12; CDR3 DNA: TGTGCCACCAGCCCCTCGGTGGGGGATGCTTTCTTT; CDR3 protein: CATSPSVGDAFF